This entry lists 17 T cell receptor beta chains sequenced from one sample in a study of T-cell reconstitution after alpha-beta-depleted transplantation in children. As it was prepared, the TCRbeta library received unique molecular identifiers. TCRdb re-derived calls from the PCR reads in MiXCR, one entry per CDR3 protein. The repertoire holds about 980,000 distinct CDR3 sequences, under 30% seen once, with roughly 31% in the top ten. The source was PBMCs, mostly from graft donor cells, collected 360 days after TCRalphabeta/CD19-depleted stem cell transplant. The receptors shown here come from a boy under three years old who had a stem cell transplant for SCID, so the T cells may come from the graft donor.

This chain links TRBV3-1 with TRBJ2-5; D remains unclear. The CDR3 totals 15 residues. Germline V gene lookup returns CDR1 LGHDT and CDR2 YNNKEL (reference sequence). Trimming stripped 3 bases from V and 3 bases from J, with 14 bases between. CDR3 protein: CASSHGVRLEETQYF. The CDR3 nucleotides read TGTGCCAGCAGCCATGGAGTCCGGCTAGAAGAGACCCAGTACTTC.

This clonotype was seen many times. The chain has TRBV12-3 or TRBV12-4 and TRBJ1-1, with TRBD1 matching 8 bases. The V and J ends lost 6 bases and 0 bases, in that order; junction bases with no gene match: 3. CDR3 length: 14 amino acids. CDR3 nucleotides: TGTGCCAGCAGCCTGGGACAGGTGAACACTGAAGCTTTCTTT. Its protein is CASSLGQVNTEAFF.

The chain uses TRBV9 and TRBJ2-5, with D perhaps matching TRBD2 (6 bases). The CDR3 contains 16 residues. The V gene lost 1 base and the J gene lost 4 bases, with 17 bases spanning the gap. Germline CDR1 and CDR2: SGDLS and YYNGEE. CDR3 protein: CASSVSILAELETQYF. Here the CDR3 DNA reads TGTGCCAGCAGCGTATCCATATTAGCGGAGCTAGAGACCCAGTACTTC.

The chain carries TRBV6-2 or TRBV6-3 and TRBJ2-7; 7 bases are shared with TRBD1. Germline assignment: CDR1 MNHEY and CDR2 SVGEGT. After removal of 7 bases from V and 0 bases from J, the junction contained 6 bases not matched to a gene. The CDR3 has 14 amino acids. The DNA for the CDR3 is TGTGCCAGCAATGCCGGGACAGCCTCCTACGAGCAGTACTTC. Protein sequence: CASNAGTASYEQYF.

This clonotype was picked up a small number of times. The rearrangement joins TRBV7-9 to TRBJ2-1; no clear D gene. Trimming removed 5 bases at V and 6 bases at J, with 11 bases between. The CDR3 consists of 13 residues. Germline V lookup: CDR1 SEHNR, CDR2 FQNEAQ (reference sequence). The CDR3 bases are TGTGCCAGCAGCAAAGGCATGGGCAATGAGCAGTTCTTC. It encodes CASSKGMGNEQFF.

This clonotype was seen repeatedly, ten times or more. J is TRBJ2-7 and V is TRBV4-2, with D possibly being TRBD1 or TRBD2 (7 bases each). Germline V gene lookup returns CDR1 LGHNA and CDR2 YNFKEQ. The V and J ends lost 0 bases and 3 bases respectively, with 15 bases between them. The CDR3 has 16 residues. CDR3 region: CASSQEGGGGYYEQYF. CDR3 bases: TGTGCCAGCAGCCAAGAGGGAGGGGGCGGATACTACGAGCAGTACTTC.

In this sample, this clonotype turned up a few times. This chain links TRBV6-6 with TRBJ2-7; TRBD1 aligns across 7 bases. The CDR3 sequence is 13 residues long. V shed 5 bases and J 7 bases; nucleotides not matched to a gene: 8. From germline, CDR1 is MNHNY and CDR2 SVGAGI (reference sequence). The CDR3 spells CASSPRQGREQYF. As DNA, the CDR3 is TGTGCCAGCAGTCCTAGACAGGGAAGGGAGCAGTACTTC.

The chain is built from TRBV12-3 or TRBV12-4 and TRBJ1-1, with no clear D. Between the trimmed V and J ends, which lost 5 bases and 7 bases, there was a span of 14 bases. The CDR3 spans 13 residues. This CDR3 is CASSPTLALEAFF. In DNA form, the CDR3 reads TGTGCCAGCAGTCCCACCCTTGCCCTTGAAGCTTTCTTT.

The sample holds a few counts of this clonotype. This chain uses TRBV15 with TRBJ2-1; 8 bases agree with TRBD1. V dropped 0 bases and J dropped 4; count of bases not matched to a gene: 11. This CDR3 is 18 amino acids long. Per germline, CDR1 LNHNV and CDR2 YYDKDF (reference sequence). Written as DNA, the CDR3 is TGTGCCACCAGCAGAGATTTGGGACCAGACAGGGGATACAATGAGCAGTTCTTC. Its protein product is CATSRDLGPDRGYNEQFF.

The chain combines TRBV6-5 with TRBJ2-5; D gene unclear. This CDR3 is built from 13 residues. Germline CDR1 reads MNHEY; CDR2 reads SVGAGI. Trimming stripped 2 bases from V and 8 bases from J, with 12 bases between. CDR3 coding DNA: TGTGCCAGCAGTTACGGGAAGTTAGGCACCCAGTACTTC. Protein product: CASSYGKLGTQYF.

Only a few counts were recorded for this clonotype. The chain joins TRBV12-3 or TRBV12-4 to TRBJ2-5; 12 bases align to TRBD2. The CDR3 length is 16 residues. V was pared by 5 bases and J by 5 bases, with 9 bases of the junction left unmatched. This chain's CDR3 is CASSPQLAGGPETQYF. The CDR3 DNA follows: TGTGCCAGCAGTCCCCAACTAGCGGGGGGTCCGGAGACCCAGTACTTC.

This clonotype was observed a handful of times. This sequence joins TRBV20-1 and TRBJ2-1, with 9 bases lining up with TRBD1. Germline CDR1 DFQATT, CDR2 SNEGSKA (reference sequence). The trim removed 7 bases at V and 6 bases at J, leaving 16 bases unmatched. The CDR3 is 16 amino acids. DNA of the CDR3: TGCAGTGTGAGGCCTTGGGGACAGGGATCTATCAATGAGCAGTTCTTC. This codes for CSVRPWGQGSINEQFF.

V and J are TRBV5-1 and TRBJ2-7; D tentatively fits TRBD1 or TRBD2 (5 bases each). Germline values: CDR1 SGHRS, CDR2 YFSETQ. Between the trimmed V and J ends, which lost 3 bases and 4 bases, there was a span of 14 bases. The CDR3 spans 14 residues. For the CDR3, the DNA is TGCGCCAGCAGCTCTGGGACGGCGATTTACGAGCAGTACTTC. It encodes CASSSGTAIYEQYF.

J is TRBJ2-7 and V is TRBV6-1, with no clear D. The germline gives CDR1 MNHNS, CDR2 SASEGT. There are 15 residues in the CDR3. Deletions cut 6 bases from V and 4 bases from J, with 19 bases between. The CDR3 protein is CASSIHRQARYEQYF. The DNA for the CDR3 is TGTGCCAGCAGCATCCACAGACAAGCACGGTACGAGCAGTACTTC.

Only a few counts were recorded for this clonotype. This chain joins TRBV4-2 and TRBJ2-3; 12 nucleotides match TRBD2. The CDR3 spans 16 residues. Germline V gene data show CDR1 as LGHNA and CDR2 as YNFKEQ. The J segment lost 4 bases and the V segment lost 1 base, leaving 3 bases of the junction unmatched. The CDR3 sequence: CASSQGLAGEADTQYF. CDR3 nucleotides: TGTGCCAGCAGCCAAGGACTAGCGGGGGAAGCAGATACGCAGTATTTT.

The chain has TRBV5-1 and TRBJ2-3, with D possibly matching TRBD1 (5 bases). This CDR3 comprises 15 residues. V lost 4 bases, J lost 5 bases, and 17 bases lay in between. The germline V gene has CDR1 SGHRS and CDR2 YFSETQ. Here the CDR3 DNA reads TGCGCCAGCAGCCCCCGGTTGCTAGGGGAAGATACGCAGTATTTT. It is translated as CASSPRLLGEDTQYF.

Ten or more counts support this clonotype. The chain carries TRBV6-2 or TRBV6-3 and TRBJ2-7, with D unclear. CDR1 and CDR2 from the germline V gene are MNHEY and SVGEGT. V lost 0 bases to trimming and J lost 3 bases, with 6 bases between them. The CDR3 runs to 13 residues. CDR3 in DNA: TGTGCCAGCAGTTACTCGAAGAGCTACGAGCAGTACTTC. Translation: CASSYSKSYEQYF.